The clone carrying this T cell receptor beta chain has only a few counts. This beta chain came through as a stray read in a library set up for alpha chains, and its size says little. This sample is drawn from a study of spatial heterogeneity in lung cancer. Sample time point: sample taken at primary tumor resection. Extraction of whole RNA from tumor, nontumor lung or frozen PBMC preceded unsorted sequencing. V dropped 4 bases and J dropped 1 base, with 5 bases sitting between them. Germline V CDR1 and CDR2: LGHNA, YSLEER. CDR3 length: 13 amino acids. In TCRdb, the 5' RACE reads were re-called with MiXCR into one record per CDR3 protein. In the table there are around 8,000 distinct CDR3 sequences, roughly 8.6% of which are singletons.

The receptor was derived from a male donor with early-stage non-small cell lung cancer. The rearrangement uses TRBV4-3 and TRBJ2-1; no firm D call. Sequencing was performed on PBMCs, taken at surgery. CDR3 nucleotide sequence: TGCGCCAGCAGCCCCTTTTCCTACAATGAGCAGTTCTTC. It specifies CASSPFSYNEQFF.